These T cell receptor beta chains were read from a single sample in a study of lymphopenia after photon versus proton radiotherapy. The method was immunoSEQ multiplex PCR; TCRdb's version includes in-frame clones alone and lacks a portion of them. This repertoire shows more than 25,000 clones, approximately 86% found once; its top ten account for around 20%. The input for sequencing was peripheral blood, taken from a patient treated with photon-based radiotherapy. These receptors were collected from a man between 50 and 59 years old with gastric cancer. Both conserved end residues are part of each CDR3. A D gene is named only where the DNA matches it firmly. Rows give clone size only sometimes, using once, few, many, or a class for an expanded clone.

>.|TRBV7-8|.|TRBJ2-7
TGTGCCAGCAGCTTAGTATCCAGGGGGGAGACCTACGAGCAGTACTTC
CASSLVSRGETYEQYF
>TRBD1|TRBV6-5|.|TRBJ1-1
TGTGCCAGCAGCAAACAGGGGTTGGGGAACACTGAAGCTTTCTTT
CASSKQGLGNTEAFF
>.|TRBV6-5|.|TRBJ1-1
TGTGCCAGCAGTTACTCAGGGGGAACTGAAGCTTTCTTT
CASSYSGGTEAFF
>.|TRBV6-1|.|TRBJ1-6
TGTGCCAGCGGGGGGAATTCACCCCTCCACTTT
CASGGNSPLHF
>.|TRBV7-2|.|TRBJ2-3
TGTGCCAGCAGCTTAGTTGGGGGCCACACAGATACGCAGTATTTT
CASSLVGGHTDTQYF
>.|TRBV9|few|TRBJ1-1
TGTGCCAGCAGCTCTGAGGGTAGGGCTGAAGCTTTCTTT
CASSSEGRAEAFF
>TRBD1|TRBV25-1|.|TRBJ1-2
TGTGCCAGCAGTCCGACAGGGTCCTATGGCTACACCTTC
CASSPTGSYGYTF
>.|TRBV19|once|TRBJ1-5
TGTGCCAGTACGGTGAGCTTAAATCAGCCCCAGCATTTT
CASTVSLNQPQHF
>TRBD2|TRBV6-6|.|TRBJ2-5
TGTGCCAGCGGTACGGGGGGGCGAGAGACCCAGTACTTC
CASGTGGRETQYF
>.|TRBV6-1|.|TRBJ1-2
TGTGCCAGCAGTGTAGGCGGCTACTCCTATGGCTACACCTTC
CASSVGGYSYGYTF
>TRBD1|TRBV5-1|.|TRBJ2-2
TGCGCCAGCAGCCCGGACAGGGCTAACACCGGGGAGCTGTTTTTT
CASSPDRANTGELFF
>.|TRBV7-8|.|TRBJ1-2
TGTGCCAGCACCTTCGACAGTGGGGGCTACACCTTC
CASTFDSGGYTF
>TRBD1|TRBV9|few|TRBJ1-2
TGTGCCAGCAGCGGACCGACAGGGGGCCTGGATGGCTACACCTTC
CASSGPTGGLDGYTF
>.|TRBV5-1|.|TRBJ2-2
TGCGCCAGCACCCCTCGGACAGCCACCGGGGAGCTGTTTTTT
CASTPRTATGELFF
>.|TRBV11-3|once|TRBJ2-3
TGTGCCAGCAGCGTTAATAGCTTGGGAGATACGCAGTATTTT
CASSVNSLGDTQYF
>.|TRBV6-6|.|TRBJ1-6
TGTGCCAGCACCTACCGGGGGAATTCACCCCTCCACTTT
CASTYRGNSPLHF
>.|TRBV27|.|TRBJ1-2
TGTGCCAGCAGTGCAGGCCGGACGCCCTATGGCTACACCTTC
CASSAGRTPYGYTF
>.|TRBV9|.|TRBJ1-2
TGTGCCAGCAGCGTAGTACCAGGGGCGATCGGCTACACCTTC
CASSVVPGAIGYTF
>TRBD2|TRBV5-6|once|TRBJ2-3
TGTGCCAGCAGCTTGGGAGGACTAGCGGGGGACGAAGATACGCAGTATTTT
CASSLGGLAGDEDTQYF
>.|TRBV6-5|.|TRBJ1-1
TGTGCCAGCAGTTATAGGGGCCCGAACACTGAAGCTTTCTTT
CASSYRGPNTEAFF
>.|TRBV9|.|TRBJ2-7
TGTGCCAGCAGCGTCGGGACGGACTCCTACGAGCAGTACTTC
CASSVGTDSYEQYF
>.|TRBV19|.|TRBJ1-5
TGTGCCAGTAGTACAGGCAGGGTGGGCAATCAGCCCCAGCATTTT
CASSTGRVGNQPQHF
>.|TRBV19|.|TRBJ1-5
TGTGCCAGTAGTATAGGTCAGGGGCATCAGCCCCAGCATTTT
CASSIGQGHQPQHF
>.|TRBV19|.|TRBJ2-2
TGTGCCAGTAGTATCCCCCAGACAGTAAACACCGGGGAGCTGTTTTTT
CASSIPQTVNTGELFF
>.|TRBV2|.|TRBJ1-4
TGTGCCAGCAGGAGGGACGCTGGAAAACTGTTTTTT
CASRRDAGKLFF
>TRBD2|TRBV12-5|.|TRBJ2-1
TGTGCTAGTGGTTTGTGGAGCGGGGGGGCGAATGAGCAGTTCTTC
CASGLWSGGANEQFF
>TRBD2|TRBV30|.|TRBJ2-2
TGTGCCTGGAGTGTACGGGGACTAGCGAACACCGGGGAGCTGTTTTTT
CAWSVRGLANTGELFF
>TRBD1|TRBV7-2|.|TRBJ1-5
TGTGCCAGCAGCCTCCTTTCCGGGACAGTTAGCAATCAGCCCCAGCATTTT
CASSLLSGTVSNQPQHF
>.|TRBV10-2|.|TRBJ1-6
TGCGCCAGCAGTGTTGGCAGTAATAATTCACCCCTCCACTTT
CASSVGSNNSPLHF
>.|TRBV11-2|.|TRBJ1-1
TGTGCCAGCAGCTTATATCGGGTTGACACTGAAGCTTTCTTT
CASSLYRVDTEAFF
>TRBD1|TRBV12-5|.|TRBJ1-1
TGTGCTAGTGGTTTGGTAGCCCGGGGCCTGGACAGGTCGAACACTGAAGCTTTCTTT
CASGLVARGLDRSNTEAFF
>TRBD1|TRBV10-3|few|TRBJ1-3
TGTGCCATCAGGGACAGGGGATCGGGAAACACCATATATTTT
CAIRDRGSGNTIYF
>TRBD1|TRBV15|.|TRBJ2-7
TGTGCCACCAGCCCGCTATTGACAGGGACCGAGCAGTACTTC
CATSPLLTGTEQYF
>.|TRBV11-2|.|TRBJ2-5
TGTGCCAGCAGTCCAACCGGAGAGACCCAGTACTTC
CASSPTGETQYF
>.|TRBV30|few|TRBJ2-7
TGTGCCTGGAGTGTACTGTACGAGCAGTACTTC
CAWSVLYEQYF
>.|TRBV5-1|.|TRBJ1-1
TGCGCCAGCAGCCCCCGGGTTTGGGGGACGAGAAACACTGAAGCTTTCTTT
CASSPRVWGTRNTEAFF
>.|TRBV29-1|.|TRBJ2-7
TGCAGCGTTGAAGTAGGCCCCTACGAGCAGTACTTC
CSVEVGPYEQYF
>.|TRBV7-3|.|TRBJ2-3
TGTGCCAGCAGCTTCCGGGACCCAACAGATACGCAGTATTTT
CASSFRDPTDTQYF
>TRBD1|TRBV9|.|TRBJ1-6
TGTGCCAGCAGCTCAGGACAGGGTACTAATTCACCCCTCCACTTT
CASSSGQGTNSPLHF
>.|TRBV21-1|.|TRBJ1-2
TGTGCCAGCGAAAATCGGGGTAACTATGGCTACACCTTC
CASENRGNYGYTF
>TRBD1|TRBV19|.|TRBJ1-5
TGTGCCAGTAGTATCTTAACAGGGGGCGGGCAGCCCCAGCATTTT
CASSILTGGGQPQHF
>.|TRBV2|.|TRBJ2-6
TGTGCCAGCAAGGGGCAGACTTTAACTGGGGCCAACGTCCTGACTTTC
CASKGQTLTGANVLTF
>.|TRBV11-2|.|TRBJ1-2
TGTGCCAGCAGAAGGACAGACCACTGGAACTATGGCTACACCTTC
CASRRTDHWNYGYTF
>.|TRBV7-2|few|TRBJ2-7
TGTGCCAGCAGCTTTCGAGCGCAGTACTTC
CASSFRAQYF
>.|TRBV7-3|once|TRBJ2-2
TGTGCCAGCAGTCCGACAGGTCTTAACACCGGGGAGCTGTTTTTT
CASSPTGLNTGELFF
>TRBD1|TRBV27|.|TRBJ2-2
TGTGCCAGCACCCCGCGGGCAGGGGGACCCGGGGAGCTGTTTTTT
CASTPRAGGPGELFF
>.|TRBV6-4|.|TRBJ2-2
TGTGCCAGCAGTCCCCAGGGGCCTGGCGGGGAGCTGTTTTTT
CASSPQGPGGELFF
>.|TRBV29-1|.|TRBJ2-5
TGCAGCGTTGAAGCCGGCCTGAGGGAGACCCAGTACTTC
CSVEAGLRETQYF
>.|TRBV12-5|.|TRBJ2-2
TGTGCTAGTGGTTTGCGACGGGATACCGGGGAGCTGTTTTTT
CASGLRRDTGELFF
>.|TRBV6-1|.|TRBJ1-1
TGTGCCAGCAGTGAAGGGCAGGGTCGTGACACTGAAGCTTTCTTT
CASSEGQGRDTEAFF
>.|TRBV5-6|few|TRBJ1-2
TGTGCCAGCAGCTTGGGCGGGGGCATTGGCTACACCTTC
CASSLGGGIGYTF